This passage covers 21 T cell receptor beta chains from one sample sequenced in a study of regulatory T cells in long-lasting Graves disease. In building TCR beta libraries, iRepertoire HTBI primers were used together with Arm-PCR of CDR3 regions. TCRdb recomputed calls from the multiplex PCR reads with MiXCR, one row per CDR3 protein. The sample includes about 400,000 distinct CDR3 sequences, under 25% of them seen just once. The sample's time point: persistent/refractory GD, antithyroid drugs over 5 years with positive TRAb. Making the TCR library involved RNA that had been extracted from PBMCs. The source was peripheral blood mononuclear cells (PBMCs), collected when the disease was refractory, from a patient treated with antithyroid drugs. Receptor source: a female donor with Graves disease.

Only a few counts were recorded for this clonotype. The chain couples TRBV5-6 to TRBJ2-7; a possible D gene is TRBD1 (5 bases). Germline V gives CDR1 SGHDT, CDR2 YYEEEE. V was trimmed by 4 bases and J by 6 bases, leaving 20 bases between them. This CDR3 has 15 amino acids. The CDR3 nucleotides are TGTGCCAGCAGCCCCCTCCAGCAGGGTACCTCCGAGCAGTACTTC. Residues: CASSPLQQGTSEQYF.

In its sample, this clonotype was seen a few times. This chain links TRBV29-1 with TRBJ1-2; D is ambiguous. The germline V and J ends were trimmed by 6 bases and 0 bases, with 11 bases remaining between them. CDR3 length: 13 residues. Germline CDR1 is SQVTM and CDR2 is ANQGSEA. This CDR3 is CSVQASPNYGYTF. The CDR3 coding sequence is TGCAGCGTCCAGGCCAGTCCTAACTATGGCTACACCTTC.

This clonotype has ten or more counts. This chain joins TRBV6-2 or TRBV6-3 and TRBJ1-1; D uncertain. CDR3 size: 13 residues. The ends were cut back, 1 base at V and 1 base at J, with 4 bases in the middle. CDR1 MNHEY and CDR2 SVGEGT come from the germline V gene. CDR3 nucleotides: TGTGCCAGCAGTTACTTGTGGAACACTGAAGCTTTCTTT. It yields the protein CASSYLWNTEAFF.

The chain combines TRBV29-1 with TRBJ2-7; tentatively, D is TRBD2 (6 bases). This CDR3 has 14 residues. V was cut by 7 bases and J by 7 bases, with 23 bases left in between. Germline lookup yields CDR1 SQVTM and CDR2 ANQGSEA. The CDR3 protein is CSARAGDGAGEQYF. CDR3 DNA sequence: TGCAGCGCGCGAGCCGGGGACGGTGCGGGAGAGCAGTACTTC.

This clonotype was observed at least ten times. This chain joins TRBV9 and TRBJ2-7; 8 positions agree with TRBD2. CDR1 and CDR2 from the germline V gene are SGDLS and YYNGEE. The V and J ends lost 4 bases and 5 bases, in that order; junction bases with no gene match: 11. This CDR3 has 15 amino acids. As DNA, the CDR3 is TGTGCCAGCAGCCTAAGTGGACTAGCCGCGGACGAGCAGTACTTC. Its protein is CASSLSGLAADEQYF. The variable domain in full, with the rest retrieved from reference TRBV9 and TRBJ2-7, is DSGVTQTPKHLITATGQRVTLRCSPRSGDLSVYWYQQSLDQGLQFLIQYYNGEERAKGNILERFSAQQFPDLHSELNLSSLELGDSALYFCASSLSGLAADEQYFGPGTRLTVT.

Points on this clonotype: A much larger clone differs by one base, so this may be a read error. The chain employs TRBV7-2 and TRBJ2-5, with D unresolved. The CDR3 has 14 residues. Germline CDR1 reads SGHTA; CDR2 reads FQGNSA. V was shortened by 4 bases and J by 2 bases, with 11 bases between the two germline ends. The CDR3 region has the DNA TGTGCCAGCAGCTCGGGCTGCCTACAAGAGACCCAGTACTTC. It encodes CASSSGCLQETQYF.

This clonotype occurred many times. The chain uses TRBV28 and TRBJ1-6; D is uncertain. Germline loops: CDR1 MDHEN, CDR2 SYDVKM. The germline V and J ends were trimmed by 8 bases and 4 bases, with 9 bases remaining between them. This CDR3 has 13 residues. The CDR3 bases are TGTGCCAGCCGACTTGGATATAATTCACCCCTCCACTTT. Translation: CASRLGYNSPLHF.

The chain employs TRBV5-5 and TRBJ1-3, with unresolved D. The CDR3 has 15 amino acids. Germline loops: CDR1 SGHKS, CDR2 YYEKEE (reference sequence). Trimming cost V 4 bases and J 3 bases, with 14 bases left between them. CDR3 in amino acids: CASSTDPNHGNTIYF. In nucleotides, the CDR3 is TGTGCCAGCAGCACGGACCCCAACCATGGAAACACCATATATTTT.

This clonotype was observed many times. The chain links TRBV28 to TRBJ1-5; 7 positions agree with TRBD1. Germline V lookup: CDR1 MDHEN, CDR2 SYDVKM. The CDR3 contains 15 residues. V lost 5 bases, J lost 2 bases, and 6 bases stayed unmatched. CDR3 sequence: CASSKTGRGNQPQHF. The CDR3 DNA reads TGTGCCAGCAGTAAGACAGGGAGAGGCAATCAGCCCCAGCATTTT.

V usage is TRBV28 and J usage is TRBJ2-2, with D perhaps matching TRBD1 or TRBD2 (5 bases each). The CDR3 is made up of 17 amino acids. Germline-derived CDR1 and CDR2 are MDHEN and SYDVKM. V was pared by 5 bases and J by 3 bases, with 19 bases between. The CDR3 nucleotides read TGTGCCAGCAGTCCCCATTGGGACCCTACCGACACCGGGGAGCTGTTTTTT. Protein: CASSPHWDPTDTGELFF.

This clonotype was detected a few times. The J gene is TRBJ1-5, the V gene TRBV6-5; a possible D gene is TRBD1 (5 bases). The CDR3 runs to 17 residues. CDR1 is MNHEY and CDR2 is SVGAGI in the germline V gene. Trimming cost V 0 bases and J 6 bases, with 18 bases left between them. As DNA, the CDR3 is TGTGCCAGCAGTTACTCGAACAGGCTCCTACCATCTCAGCCCCAGCATTTT. Translation: CASSYSNRLLPSQPQHF.

This clonotype was observed many times. The rearrangement uses TRBV11-2 and TRBJ2-5; tentative D call: TRBD2 (5 bases). The CDR3 totals 14 residues. Germline CDR1 reads SGHAT; CDR2 reads FQNNGV. Trimming stripped 0 bases from V and 4 bases from J, with 9 bases between. Here the CDR3 reads CASSLDWEPETQYF. DNA of the CDR3: TGTGCCAGCAGCTTAGATTGGGAGCCAGAGACCCAGTACTTC.

This clonotype was seen only a few times. The rearrangement joins TRBV7-3 to TRBJ2-7; weak D call: TRBD1 (6 bases). Germline-derived CDR1 and CDR2 are SGHTA and FQGTGA. The CDR3 has 16 amino acids. The ends were cut back, 8 bases at V and 2 bases at J, with 22 bases in the middle. The CDR3 DNA is TGTGCCAGCTCCCCCACACATAACAGGGTCGCCTACGAGCAGTACTTC. This translates into CASSPTHNRVAYEQYF.

The chain has TRBV15 and TRBJ2-1, with 7 bases fitting TRBD2. This CDR3 is built from 16 residues. The V segment lost 0 bases and the J segment 3 bases; nucleotides outside the gene matches: 5. Germline-derived CDR1 and CDR2 are LNHNV and YYDKDF (reference sequence). The DNA for the CDR3 is TGTGCCACCAGCAGAGAAGGAGCGGGAATCTACAATGAGCAGTTCTTC. Protein: CATSREGAGIYNEQFF.

This clonotype was recorded many times. The chain couples TRBV13 to TRBJ1-1; TRBD1 aligns across 7 bases. This CDR3 spans 17 amino acids. J lost 1 base, V lost 6 bases, and 14 bases had no gene match. Germline CDR1 is PRHDT and CDR2 is FYEKMQ (reference sequence). The CDR3: CASSSRLRQGANTEAFF. For the CDR3, the DNA is TGTGCCAGCAGTTCCCGCTTGAGACAGGGTGCGAACACTGAAGCTTTCTTT.

V usage is TRBV29-1 and J usage is TRBJ1-3; D is undetermined. This CDR3 has 14 residues. Trimming cost V 7 bases and J 14 bases, with 27 bases left between them. Germline loops: CDR1 SQVTM, CDR2 ANQGSEA. The CDR3 DNA follows: TGCAGCGCCCTGCGAAGACCCTCTGGAAAATTCGTATATTTT. Its protein is CSALRRPSGKFVYF.

The V and J genes are TRBV30 and TRBJ1-3, with no clear D. The CDR3 is made up of 13 amino acids. V was cut by 2 bases and J by 0 bases, with 5 bases left in between. The germline V gene encodes CDR1 GTSNPN and CDR2 SVGIG (reference sequence). This CDR3 reads CAWSKTSGNTIYF. CDR3 sequence (DNA): TGTGCCTGGAGTAAAACCTCTGGAAACACCATATATTTT. Full variable domain (missing parts from reference TRBV30 and TRBJ1-3): SQTIHQWPATLVQPVGSPLSLECTVEGTSNPNLYWYRQAAGRGLQLLFYSVGIGQISSEVPQNLSASRPQDRQFILSSKKLLLSDSGFYLCAWSKTSGNTIYFGEGSWLTVV.

The chain carries TRBV6-1 and TRBJ1-1; the D is unclear. The V gene's germline CDR1 is MNHNS and CDR2 SASEGT. Trimming removed 8 bases at V and 6 bases at J, with 13 bases between. The CDR3 is made up of 12 amino acids. The CDR3 DNA sequence: TGTGCCAGCGACCGGTACTCCCCTGAAGCTTTCTTT. It translates to CASDRYSPEAFF.

The chain combines TRBV28 with TRBJ2-7; TRBD1 aligns across 9 bases. With 2 bases clipped from V and 2 bases from J, the junction kept 10 bases outside the gene matches. Germline V lookup: CDR1 MDHEN, CDR2 SYDVKM. This CDR3 is 17 amino acids long. The CDR3 sequence is CASSLPTTGTGTYEQYF. The CDR3 DNA sequence: TGTGCCAGCAGTTTACCAACCACCGGGACAGGGACCTACGAGCAGTACTTC.

This clonotype has ten or more counts. J is TRBJ1-1 and V is TRBV19; D unresolved. With 4 bases removed from V and 0 bases from J, the gap between germline ends came to 6 bases. CDR1 is LNHDA and CDR2 is SQIVND in the germline V gene (reference sequence). CDR3 length: 13 residues. The CDR3 sequence: CASSTGMNTEAFF. The DNA for the CDR3 is TGTGCCAGTAGTACTGGAATGAACACTGAAGCTTTCTTT.

In nucleotides, the CDR3 is TGTGCCAGTACCCCTGGAGACAGGGGACACGAGCAGTACTTC. Translation gives CASTPGDRGHEQYF. The chain uses TRBV19 and TRBJ2-7; 8 bases align to TRBD1. Germline V gene sequence: CDR1 LNHDA, CDR2 SQIVND (reference sequence). The CDR3 covers 14 residues. Losses at the gene ends were 7 bases for V and 5 bases for J; bases not matched to a gene: 10.